This T cell receptor (beta chain) was retrieved from a study of cytomegalovirus exposure and HLA in healthy donors (dated by TCRdb to between 2016 and 2019). Describing the broader study: An earlier analysis of under 600 of the donors reported more than 250 Gb of sequence data and more than 90 million unique TCR beta sequences from about 180 million T cells. Typing coverage varied by locus: roughly 629-640 donors for A, B, C, DRB1 and DQB1; about 520 for DQA1; approximately 610 for DPA1; fewer than 480 for DPB1. The later analysis used no new phenotypic data to find candidate immune exposures, relying instead on TCR beta sequences and their occurrence across donors. HLA typing included class I and class II loci at four-digit resolution. Roughly 5 DR-DQ haplotypes were treated as single units for association and clustering because of strong linkage in the cohort. Among the roughly 400 genotyped donors, more than 70% belonged to the genetic ancestry cluster associated with self-reported Caucasian donors. A later analysis re-analyzed previously published TCR beta repertoires from about 600 donors and added high-resolution HLA genotyping to study TCR occurrence patterns. The study aimed to test whether signatures of past pathogen exposure could be identified by cataloging public T cell receptors. To predict cytomegalovirus infection status, the study brought together high-throughput TCR immunosequencing, statistical association of individual TCRs with disease status, and machine learning. About 300 gigabases of sequencing data and 70 million to 100 million unique TCR sequences made up an early release that covered around 640 HLA-typed donors. Every discovery cohort repertoire had been produced on one sequencing platform. Across approximately 420 genotyped donors of the cohort, an average of roughly 250,000 unique TCR beta nucleotide sequences per donor were sequenced, and 15% to 20% of those sequences were non-productive. In addition to the first cohort of 650 to 800 subjects, a separate validation cohort of 120 different subjects was used. Donor age, sex, ethnicity and CMV serostatus were compiled alongside the repertoire data. Using immunosequencing, the study profiled T cell repertoires from about 610 subjects and related those repertoires to cytomegalovirus serostatus. In a later genetic analysis, genome-wide SNP genotypes for about 65% of the roughly 670 donors were used, and that subset was treated as a discovery cohort. An earlier analysis of 587 of the donors used high-throughput TCR beta sequencing to judge whether each TCR beta V gene segment behaved as functional or pseudogenic. The paper as a whole reports these results and caveats: According to the authors, the approach could potentially be generalized to other disease states and immunological phenotypes. This cohort had only TCR beta chains sequenced, and the lack of alpha or paired-chain data limited which features could be detected. Several of the top co-occurrence clusters appeared to be linked to parvovirus B19, influenza, CMV and Epstein-Barr virus, according to a later analysis. Because HLA typing was unavailable for some donors at each locus, only the typed subset was used in association tests. A further reported finding was that TCR beta sequences accurately predicted the HLA-A and HLA-B alleles for most subjects in the first cohort. The sequencing pipeline was judged likely to have produced a cluster of highly shared sequence variants as a technical artifact. In a later genetic analysis, fewer N-insertions in productive TCRs were reported among donors in an Asian-associated ancestry cluster than the roughly 700-donor mean. Cytomegalovirus status was reported to be diagnosed by the classifier with high specificity and sensitivity in both the original and validation cohorts. Linkage disequilibrium might explain the correlated functional status among segregating V segments, but an unknown experimental factor could not be excluded. Over 15 rarely observed V segments, including chromosome 9 orphons, were excluded from the earlier analysis of about 500 of the donors because counts were too low. Presence/absence analyses assumed roughly uniform sequencing depth across donors, an assumption that may not hold. An association between a missense DCLRE1C variant and V-gene and J-gene trimming of TCR beta chains was found in a later genetic analysis and replicated in an independent cohort. In a later analysis, HLA-associated TCR beta chains showed more clonal expansion and lower generation probabilities than non-associated chains that were equally common. The 87-base-pair reads could not distinguish some IMGT-functional V segments, including TRBV6-2 and TRBV6-3, so those segments were excluded. At a false discovery rate of 0.05, a later analysis linked some 18,000 TCR beta sequences to specific HLA alleles. Assigning TCR associations to individual alleles was difficult when HLA alleles, especially DR and DQ, strongly co-occurred. Most TCR sequences were seen in very few donors, while some public TCRs were found in many individuals. An earlier analysis of roughly 570 of the donors showed that most TCR beta V segments appeared in productive rearrangements either about 87% or about 30% of the time, which broadly matched IMGT annotations. The only immune exposure information available for the cohort was CMV serostatus. In vitro tests confirmed that a few of the cytomegalovirus-associated TCR beta chains recognize cytomegalovirus antigens. The study gave a list of under 200 TCR beta chains associated with cytomegalovirus. In a later analysis, most CMV-associated TCR beta chains were found to appear HLA-restricted, with HLA associations seemingly driven largely by CMV exposure. In a later analysis, the rate of TCR association differed among HLA loci, with DRB1 alleles having the most associated TCRs and HLA-C alleles having the fewest.

In total, 666 healthy bone marrow donors made up the cohort. Cohort members were all nominally healthy when sampled, although unrecorded immune exposures were likely present. The donor was CMV seronegative and belonged to the group of roughly 330 seronegative cohort members. Every donor gave a peripheral blood sample, and the peripheral blood mononuclear cells from that sample were used for TCR beta sequencing. The Qiagen DNeasy Blood Extraction Kit was used to extract genomic DNA from the blood cell samples. Libraries were prepared through the immunoSEQ multiplex PCR assay. For the multiplex PCR, a mixture combining 60 forward primers for TCR Vbeta segments and 13 reverse primers for TCR Jbeta segments was used. The CDR3 region of rearranged TCR beta genes was amplified from genomic DNA by a multiplex PCR assay. On the Illumina HiSeq System, the amplified TCR beta libraries were sequenced as 87-base-pair reads. As for the original processing: In a later analysis, some 80 million unique TCR beta chains were counted across the 500 to 850 repertoires, and approximately 9.9 million of these chains were shared by at least two donors. To remove PCR and sequencing errors, raw reads were error-corrected and collapsed into unique sequences using a nearest-neighbor algorithm that merged closely related sequences. V, D and J gene segments were assigned by aligning CDR3 sequences to IMGT reference sequences. Each retained sequence needed at least a six-nucleotide match to both a V gene segment and a J gene segment. A rearrangement was called productive if the CDR3 had no stop codons and remained in frame with V and J, and every other rearrangement was called non-productive. Following IMGT convention, CDR3 was defined as the stretch from the second conserved V-encoded cysteine to the conserved J-encoded phenylalanine. In an earlier analysis of around 640 of the donors, sequences lacking an unambiguous match to a single V gene segment were excluded. In an earlier analysis of about 590 of the donors, a V segment was called functional when productive rearrangements were above 56.7%, and segregating when the standard deviation between donors exceeded 5%. A statistical classification framework was built to diagnose cytomegalovirus status from the catalog of TCR beta chain sequences. V and J gene assignment, in a later analysis, came from comparing TCR nucleotide sequences with IMGT/GENE-DB human TR gene sequences. The TCRdist pipeline was used in a later analysis to assign CDR3 sequences and most-parsimonious VDJ recombination scenarios. In a later analysis, every TCR beta chain was defined by the combination of its CDR3 amino acid sequence and its V-gene family, and reads without a unique V-gene family were dropped. As a way to deal with suspected cross-contamination and a sequencing artifact, a later analysis dropped nearly 600 nucleotide sequences that were highly shared and had low generation probability. A later analysis calculated a clonal expansion index for each public chain from normalized within-repertoire ranks of inferred template counts. In a later analysis, generation probabilities were computed with a VDJ recombination model fitted to out-of-frame rearrangements, and the resulting probabilities were checked against IGoR. Hypergeometric tests were used in a later analysis to score TCR-TCR, TCR-HLA and TCR-CMV co-occurrence, with a repertoire-size bias correction applied to the TCR pairs. To estimate false discovery rates, a later analysis permuted the HLA or CMV assignments 20 times. In a later analysis, co-occurring TCRs were grouped with DBSCAN, and TCRdist sequence similarity was added when clustering was performed within HLA-allele-positive subsets. Repertoires with fewer than 30,000 or more than 120,000 public chains, plus five repertoires with anomalous nucleotide sharing, were excluded from co-occurrence clustering. The immuneACCESS repertoire file appears here via TCRdb, limited to in-frame rearrangements. These files lack a portion of the clones; in checked studies, under half of the deficit traces to unresolved V genes, and the cause of the others is not known. The D gene and trimming were derived from the DNA, and the V and J assignments and clone size from that table. This sample holds about 120,000 clones; roughly 77% were observed only once. The ten top clones hold about 1.8% of the sample.

This clone was detected once. Its antigen remains undetermined. The sample holds no much larger clone one base away, and base qualities are not on file. Ends trimmed: V by 0 bases, J by 8 bases; bases unmatched to a gene: 10. CDR1 and CDR2, looked up from the germline V gene, are SGHRS and YFSETQ. Inclusive of the bounding cysteine and phenylalanine, the CDR3 is 16 residues long. Of the read, only the CDR3 DNA is kept; its 48 bases are in frame from base 1. The specimen was PBMCs. The rearrangement joined TRBV5-1 to TRBJ2-1; 8 central bases correspond to TRBD2. The origin of this receptor is a middle-aged man in good health and CMV-seronegative. The CDR3 reads CASSLALAGSGDEQFF. The bases read TGCGCCAGCAGCTTGGCCCTAGCGGGTTCTGGGGATGAGCAGTTCTTC.